A selection of T cell receptor beta chains follows, all from one sample in a study of shared clonotypes between healthy human individuals. Here immunoSEQ multiplex PCR was the method, and the copy in TCRdb shows in-frame clones only, minus some. The sample includes approximately 980,000 clones, 70% to 85% of them seen just once. The sample consisted of memory CD4+ T cells sorted from blood. These TCRs come from a man in his late teens or twenties in good health. Each CDR3 is given with its conserved first and last residue. The D gene is left open where the match is weak. For some rows the clone size is stated as once, few or many, or as a class when expanded; others skip it.

abundance | j_gene | v_gene | d_gene | CDR3aa | CDR3nt
NA | TRBJ1-1 | TRBV5-5 | NA | CASSFGQGGTEAFF | TGTGCCAGCAGCTTTGGTCAGGGAGGCACTGAAGCTTTCTTT
NA | TRBJ1-1 | TRBV6-1 | NA | CASSPYGGTEAFF | TGTGCCAGCAGTCCCTACGGGGGCACTGAAGCTTTCTTT
NA | TRBJ1-4 | TRBV18 | NA | CASSPSSIEKLFF | TGTGCCAGCTCACCCAGTTCTATTGAAAAACTGTTTTTT
NA | TRBJ1-1 | TRBV30 | NA | CAWSAVGWSMNTEAFF | TGTGCCTGGAGCGCAGTGGGGTGGAGCATGAACACTGAAGCTTTCTTT
once | TRBJ2-7 | TRBV5-4 | TRBD2 | CASSWGGLAGTSDQQYF | TGTGCCAGCAGCTGGGGCGGACTAGCGGGAACCTCTGATCAGCAGTACTTC
few | TRBJ1-2 | TRBV6-5 | NA | CASSPTGNGYTF | TGTGCCAGCAGCCCCACAGGGAACGGCTACACCTTC
NA | TRBJ1-1 | TRBV12-5 | NA | CASGSGAAEAFF | TGTGCTAGTGGTTCAGGGGCAGCGGAAGCTTTCTTT
NA | TRBJ1-6 | TRBV7-2 | NA | CASSLDRTYSPLHF | TGTGCCAGCAGCTTAGACAGGACCTATTCACCCCTCCACTTT
NA | TRBJ2-3 | TRBV6-8 | NA | CASSYRALGTDTQYF | TGTGCCAGCAGTTACCGCGCGCTGGGCACAGATACGCAGTATTTT
NA | TRBJ2-2 | TRBV7-6 | NA | CASSLESSLRPNTGELFF | TGTGCCAGCAGCTTAGAATCTTCTTTGCGGCCGAACACCGGGGAGCTGTTTTTT